This T cell receptor beta chain emerged from a study of regulatory T cells in long-lasting Graves disease. Time point reported: newly diagnosed GD, antithyroid drugs for less than 3 months. After RNA was extracted from PBMCs, the TCR library was made from it. Sequencing libraries for TCR beta were prepared with iRepertoire HTBI primers and Arm-PCR of CDR3 regions. TCRdb reprocessed the multiplex PCR reads via MiXCR and lists one record per CDR3 protein. This table holds around 400,000 distinct CDR3 sequences, over 12% found once. This sample was shared with a second study, whose subject was T cells in Graves' hyperthyroidism and ophthalmopathy.

The source was peripheral blood mononuclear cells (PBMCs), collected at new diagnosis, from a patient treated with antithyroid drugs. This sequence was found in a woman in her forties with Graves disease.

The CDR3 loop reads CASGLPDNEQFF. DNA for the CDR3: TGTGCTAGTGGTTTGCCTGACAATGAGCAGTTCTTC. The chain links TRBV12-5 to TRBJ2-1; D gene uncertain. Germline CDR1 LGHNT, CDR2 FRNRAP. CDR3 length equals 12 residues. The germline V and J ends were trimmed by 2 bases and 5 bases, with 4 bases remaining between them.